This T cell receptor beta chain was observed in a study of shared clonotypes between healthy human individuals. For the study at large: The study used three CD4 naive, three CD4 memory, two CD8 naive and one CD8 memory plate per donor.

CDR1 SGDLS and CDR2 YYNGEE come from the germline V gene. The CDR3 extends over 12 amino acids. V shed 4 bases and J shed 4 bases, with 8 bases lying between them. In the CD4+ fraction, cells were divided into CD45RA+ naive and CD45RA-negative memory subsets. Libraries were prepared by immunoSEQ multiplex PCR; TCRdb keeps only in-frame clonotypes and omits some of them. The table shows about 2.4 million clones, with over 85% occurring only once. This clone was seen a few times. This TCR derives from a man aged 18 to 30 in good health. Some clones in this sample may be carry-over from other donors' samples. V gene TRBV9 combines with J gene TRBJ1-2; D is undetermined. Material for sequencing was naive CD4+ T cells from PBMCs. As for subset: CD45RA+ positively selected. The CDR3 bases are TGTGCCAGCAGCCTCGGGATCTATGGCTACACCTTC. It yields the protein CASSLGIYGYTF. Based on the CDR3 plus reference TRBV9 and TRBJ1-2, the full variable domain is DSGVTQTPKHLITATGQRVTLRCSPRSGDLSVYWYQQSLDQGLQFLIQYYNGEERAKGNILERFSAQQFPDLHSELNLSSLELGDSALYFCASSLGIYGYTFGSGTRLTVV.